These 7 T cell receptor beta chains share one sample of origin, sequenced in a study of blood T cells in healthy people across ages. Using a J-beta primer mix together with a sample-barcoded 5' primer, a second PCR was run for roughly 6 to 11 cycles. TCRdb re-derived calls from the 5' RACE reads in MiXCR, one entry per CDR3 protein. Of some 900,000 distinct CDR3 sequences listed, roughly 52% are singletons. The sequenced material came from blood. The receptor set was obtained from a man in his thirties or forties in good health.

The chain links TRBV5-5 to TRBJ2-1; TRBD2 agrees at 7 bases. The junction had 3 bases not matched to a gene; V was cut back by 0 bases and J by 0 bases. The CDR3 is made up of 16 amino acids. CDR1 SGHKS and CDR2 YYEKEE come from the germline V gene (reference sequence). The CDR3 is CASSLDGGVSYNEQFF. The DNA for the CDR3 is TGTGCCAGCAGCTTGGATGGGGGGGTCTCCTACAATGAGCAGTTCTTC.

This clonotype came up many times. The V and J genes are TRBV9 and TRBJ2-3; D possibly uses TRBD1 or TRBD2 (5 bases each). Looked up from germline, CDR1 is SGDLS and CDR2 is YYNGEE. Deletions cut 2 bases from V and 5 bases from J, with 12 bases between. CDR3 size: 14 residues. The CDR3 bases are TGTGCCAGCAGCGTGGCCGGGGCGGTAGATACGCAGTATTTT. This encodes CASSVAGAVDTQYF.

This clonotype occurred a few times. The chain recombines TRBV6-1 with TRBJ2-4, with 7 bases fitting TRBD2. V lost 3 bases and J lost 7; bases outside the gene matches: 6. CDR1 MNHNS and CDR2 SASEGT come from the germline V gene. The CDR3 loop spans 14 amino acids. The CDR3 spells CASSDGGGINIQYF. CDR3 DNA: TGTGCCAGCAGTGACGGGGGAGGGATCAACATTCAGTACTTC.

The genes are TRBV28 and TRBJ2-5; D is possibly TRBD1 (5 bases). Germline V gene lookup returns CDR1 MDHEN and CDR2 SYDVKM. This CDR3 contains 15 residues. V was shortened by 7 bases and J by 2 bases, with 17 bases between the two germline ends. DNA of the CDR3: TGTGCCAGCATCTCCCCTGGGGCAGCACAAGAGACCCAGTACTTC. Amino acid sequence: CASISPGAAQETQYF. The full variable domain, rest sourced from reference TRBV28 and TRBJ2-5, is DVKVTQSSRYLVKRTGEKVFLECVQDMDHENMFWYRQDPGLGLRLIYFSYDVKMKEKGDIPEGYSVSREKKERFSLILESASTNQTSMYLCASISPGAAQETQYFGPGTRLLVL.

The rearrangement joins TRBV6-2 or TRBV6-3 to TRBJ1-5; D gene unclear. CDR1 is MNHEY and CDR2 is SVGEGT in the germline V gene. The ends were cut back, 10 bases at V and 2 bases at J, with 18 bases in the middle. The CDR3 covers 15 residues. CDR3 in DNA: TGTGCCACAAGAGGGTCTCTTGGAGGCAATCAGCCCCAGCATTTT. As protein: CATRGSLGGNQPQHF.

The chain couples TRBV4-3 to TRBJ1-2; the match to TRBD1 covers 9 bases. CDR1 LGHNA and CDR2 YSLEER come from the germline V gene. Germline trimming cut 0 bases from V and 3 bases from J; bases unmatched to any gene: 2. CDR3 length equals 15 residues. The CDR3 DNA follows: TGCGCCAGCAGCCAAGATAGGACAGGGGACTATGGCTACACCTTC. Translating it yields CASSQDRTGDYGYTF.

This clonotype was recorded a few times. V usage is TRBV29-1 and J usage is TRBJ2-5; 8 bases agree with TRBD1. Germline assignment: CDR1 SQVTM and CDR2 ANQGSEA. The CDR3 spans 16 residues. J was trimmed by 1 base and V by 4 bases; bases with no gene match: 11. CDR3 sequence reads: CSVAPGTGDFQETQYF. The CDR3 DNA reads as TGCAGCGTTGCCCCAGGGACAGGAGACTTCCAAGAGACCCAGTACTTC.